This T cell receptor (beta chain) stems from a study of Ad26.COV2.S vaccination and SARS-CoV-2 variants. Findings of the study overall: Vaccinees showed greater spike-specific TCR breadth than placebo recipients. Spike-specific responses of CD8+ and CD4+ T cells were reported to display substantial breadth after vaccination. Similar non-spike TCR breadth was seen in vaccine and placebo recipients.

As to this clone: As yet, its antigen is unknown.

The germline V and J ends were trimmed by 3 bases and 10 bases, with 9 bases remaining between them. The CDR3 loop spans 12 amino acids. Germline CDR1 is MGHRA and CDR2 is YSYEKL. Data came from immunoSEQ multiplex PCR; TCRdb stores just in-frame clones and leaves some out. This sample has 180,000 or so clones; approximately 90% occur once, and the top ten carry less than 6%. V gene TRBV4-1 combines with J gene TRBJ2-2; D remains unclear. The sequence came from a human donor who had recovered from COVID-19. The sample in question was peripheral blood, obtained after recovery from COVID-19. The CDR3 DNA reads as TGCGCCAGCAGCCACTCACTCGCGGAGCTGTTTTTT. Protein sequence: CASSHSLAELFF.